This T cell receptor (beta chain) was recorded in a study of T cell responses to AZD1222 COVID-19 vaccine. In germline, CDR1 is SGHTA, CDR2 FQGNSA. CDR3 length: 16 amino acids. With 0 bases removed from V and 1 base from J, the gap between germline ends came to 13 bases. Profiling relied on immunoSEQ multiplex PCR, and the TCRdb table lists in-frame clones only, not all of them. The table shows 30,000 to 35,000 clones, with roughly nine tenths occurring only once. The sequence derives from an adult in good health. This material consisted of peripheral blood, taken on day 0 of AZD1222 vaccination. This sequence joins TRBV7-2 and TRBJ2-7; D perhaps matches TRBD1 (5 bases). The CDR3 here is CASSLATGVLSYEQYF. CDR3 DNA sequence: TGTGCCAGCAGCTTAGCAACAGGTGTATTATCCTACGAGCAGTACTTC.